The clone carrying this T cell receptor beta chain was seen repeatedly, ten times or more. Its antigen is not identified. CDR3 length: 12 residues. The germline CDR1 and CDR2 sequences are SQVTM and ANQGSEA. V lost 6 bases, J lost 2 bases, and 11 bases lay in between. Sequencing libraries made from TCR beta cDNA carried unique molecular identifiers. T cells numbering 1 to 10 million yielded cDNA molecules that totaled about 500,000. TCRdb re-analysed the PCR reads in MiXCR, keeping a single row per CDR3 protein. In the table there are hundreds of thousands of distinct CDR3 sequences, less than 35% of which are singletons. The sample originates from a study of post-analysis software for immune sequencing data. Whole-study context: Progressive-relapsing, secondary progressive and relapsing-remitting multiple sclerosis were among the disease courses included. Study results and limitations: Samples from one preparation batch, clustered by F measure, grouped strongly together. About five TRBV segments occurring more often in patients than controls included TRBV5-6, TRBV5-1 and TRBV20-1. When compared against controls, multiple sclerosis patients showed significantly lower normalized Chao1 diversity.

Source material: blood. V is TRBV29-1 and J is TRBJ2-7, with D perhaps assigned TRBD1 or TRBD2 (5 bases each). The receptor was isolated from a girl aged 10 to 17 with multiple sclerosis. The CDR3 here is CSVEDTTYEQYF. CDR3 coding DNA: TGCAGCGTGGAGGACACAACCTACGAGCAGTACTTC.